The sequence of this TCR beta chain was determined in a study of T cells in Graves' hyperthyroidism and ophthalmopathy. Study-wide points: The model predicted ophthalmopathy a median roughly six months before onset. Most thyroid clonotypes with frequency above 0.001 were detected in blood.

Exclusion followed for patients with uncontrolled infection, other autoimmune disease, pregnancy or lactation. Blood from later-ophthalmopathy patients was taken at first hyperthyroidism diagnosis. V was clipped by 6 bases and J by 4 bases; unmatched bases: 11. The CDR3 is 16 amino acids. Germline CDR1 is MDHEN and CDR2 is SYDVKM. This clonotype was counted between two and nine times. Its target is unknown. Regions amplified from RNA transcripts were the TCR beta CDR3 regions. RT-PCR in the first round (using the HTBI primer set) targeted the TCR CDR3. TCRdb ran MiXCR on the multiplex PCR reads and lists one entry per CDR3 protein. The data show about 130,000 distinct CDR3 sequences, 22% seen once.

The chain joins TRBV28 to TRBJ1-4; 7 bases are a match to TRBD1. Sequencing input: blood. The receptor was derived from a woman between 45 and 65 years old with Graves' hyperthyroidism that later progressed to Graves' ophthalmopathy. The CDR3 loop reads CASRAGQAIINEKLFF. The CDR3 region has the DNA TGTGCCAGCAGGGCTGGACAGGCCATTATTAATGAAAAACTGTTTTTT.